This TCR beta chain was found in a study of CD8+CD57+ T cells in acquired aplastic anemia. In the study overall: When averaged, DNA from sorted CD4+ and CD8+ cells came to approximately 3.2 ug.

This CDR3 region has 13 residues. Trimming removed 8 bases at V and 0 bases at J, with 10 bases between. Germline CDR1 is SNHLY and CDR2 is FYNNEI. Ten or more counts support this clonotype. Profiles of TCR beta VDJ and CDR3 were generated from a genomic DNA template. TCRdb ran MiXCR on the reads and lists one entry per CDR3 protein. The data contain around 430,000 distinct CDR3 sequences, over 25% of them seen just once; the ten biggest clones take up less than 1%. Patients picked for sequencing had shown CD8+CD57+ cell expansion detected by flow cytometry. Acquired aplastic anemia of severe grade affected all patients.

The chain couples TRBV2 to TRBJ1-1; the D gene is possibly TRBD1 (5 bases). Specimen: sorted CD4+, CD8+, or CD8+CD57+ T cells (not recorded which) from PBMCs. The clonotype comes from a human donor with aplastic anemia. DNA of the CDR3: TGTGCCAGCCTGGAGGGGTTGAACACTGAAGCTTTCTTT. Its translation is CASLEGLNTEAFF.